The text below deals with one TCR beta chain. No cognate antigen has been identified for it. No base quality information exists; no much larger clone differs at one position. TCR-beta CDR3 regions were amplified from genomic DNA by a two-step multiplex PCR, with the second step adding Illumina-compatible adaptors. As a commercial immunoSEQ service, TCR-beta immunosequencing was carried out on an Illumina platform. The source study handled its data this way. Repertoires were summarised as Top 10 Clones, the percentage of T-cell templates from the ten most frequent sequences, and productive clonality. Values of productive clonality ranged from 0 to 1, with a monoclonal population indicated by a value of 1. Tumour-associated clones were defined as sequences comprising at least 0.1% of tumour T-cell templates but absent from matched non-adjacent lung, identified via log10 scatter plots. Two-group comparisons used Student's t-tests, stages used ANOVA, and relationships used linear regression, analysed in GraphPad Prism7 and R. TCRdb re-hosts the immuneACCESS table, in-frame sequences only. Its copies lack some clones; in the studies checked, an unresolved V gene accounts for under half of them, and the cause for the rest is not known. V and J calls plus clone size are reproduced from that table; the DNA served to infer D and trimming. The sample profile shows approximately 2,500 clones; 60% to 80% of them were found once. Around 13% of the sample comes from the top ten.

The data were taken from a study of immune cell composition in non-small cell lung cancer (dated by TCRdb to the late 2010s). Describing the broader study: Histologic subtype was assigned using H&E plus p63, CK5, Napsin A and TTF-1 immunohistochemistry, mainly lung adenocarcinoma or squamous cell carcinoma. TCR-beta sequencing from Adaptive Biotechnologies was done on 34 paired sets of NSCLC tumour and non-adjacent lung specimens and on just over 25 tumour-only specimens. Supplementary cohort #1, some ten lung adenocarcinoma cases, had paired tumour/lung TCR-beta sequencing and TIL populations generated to assess tumour reactivity. Four tumour specimens that had TCR-beta data belonged to rare histological subtypes and were left out of the subtype comparisons.

V is clipped by 0 bases and J by 4 bases, and the sequence between their germline boundaries is 6 bases long. Taken from the germline V gene, the CDR1 and CDR2 loops are KGHSH and LQKENI. The CDR3 contains 13 residues, cysteine and phenylalanine counted. Just the 39-base CDR3 DNA is kept, in frame starting at base 1. Normal lung samples were non-adjacent lung tissue taken as far from the tumour as possible, at least 3 cm away, from the same patient. Genomic DNA was isolated with the QIAamp DNA kit from frozen aliquots of single-cell suspensions that had not been sorted. Tissues were received within 2 hours of resection and were immediately processed into single-cell suspensions. Tissue was broken up mechanically, digested enzymatically with DNase I, collagenase I and hyaluronidase for approximately 31 minutes at 37 degrees C, and then filtered and RBC-lysed. General conclusions and limits of the study: No significant correlation was found between smoking pack-years and tumour TCR-beta clonality. Nearly half of NSCLC cases had tumour-associated clones >0.5%, found in 25% to 35% of adenocarcinomas compared with about 82% of squamous carcinomas. In ten to eleven adenocarcinoma cases, maximal tumour-associated clone frequency correlated strongly with TIL tumour reactivity, whereas overall clonality did not. The reactivity cohort included only 10 or so cases, and whether tumour-reactive clones share sequences with the dominant in vivo tumour-associated clones was not shown.

The receptor comes from a human donor with non-small cell lung cancer. Here the chain combines TRBV18 and TRBJ1-1; confidence is insufficient to name the D gene. Sequencing was done on a sample of non-adjacent lung tissue. The DNA sequence is as follows: TGTGCCAGCTCACCACCGGCGGGCACTGAAGCTTTCTTT. Protein translation: CASSPPAGTEAFF.